This T cell receptor beta chain emerged from a study of T cells in Graves' hyperthyroidism and ophthalmopathy. This clonotype occurred a few times. A much bigger clone sits one base away, suggesting this may be a read error. TCR beta CDR3 region amplification was performed from RNA transcripts. A first-round RT-PCR of the TCR CDR3 used the HTBI primer set. MiXCR, run by TCRdb on the multiplex PCR reads, gives a single entry per CDR3 protein. The profile shows fewer than 650,000 distinct CDR3 sequences, around 14% of them singletons. Germline V gives CDR1 SQVTM, CDR2 ANQGSEA. This CDR3 comprises 13 residues.

The TCR comes from a woman in her thirties with Graves' hyperthyroidism that later progressed to Graves' ophthalmopathy. The specimen was blood. V gene TRBV29-1 combines with J gene TRBJ1-4; no clear D. Here the CDR3 DNA reads TGCAGCGTTGCAAGAGCAACTAATGAAAAACTGGTTTTT. Translated: CSVARATNEKLVF.